The T cell receptor beta chain under discussion was sequenced for a study of human T cells and chemical hapten exposure. Whole-study context: Patients were given diphenylcyclopropenone on the scalp weekly across the approximately 24-week study.

Each CDR3 protein gets one entry after TCRdb re-called the RACE reads with MiXCR. The sample yields around 380,000 distinct CDR3 sequences, approximately 5% seen once. This clonotype was recorded at least ten times. The CDR3 contains 15 residues. Trimming stripped 4 bases from V and 3 bases from J, with 15 bases between. Germline lookup yields CDR1 SEHNR and CDR2 FQNEAQ (reference sequence). Sample time point: patch test 1, 2 weeks after DPC sensitization. Treatment defined: therapeutic diphenylcyclopropenone sensitization with weekly scalp DPC. This chain connects TRBV7-9 to TRBJ1-1; no clear D gene. The sequencing used whole blood, collected in connection with sensitization to the hapten diphenylcyclopropenone (DPC). The receptor was derived from a woman between 50 and 59 years old with alopecia areata. Some clones in this sample may be carry-over from other donors' samples. The DNA of the CDR3 is TGTGCCAGCAGCTCGAGAATGGGAGTCTACACTGAAGCTTTCTTT. The encoded protein is CASSSRMGVYTEAFF.